This TCR beta chain was sequenced for a study of T cell responses to AZD1222 COVID-19 vaccine. Clones were read by immunoSEQ multiplex PCR, and TCRdb kept only the in-frame ones, dropping some. The data show around 150,000 clones, with approximately 91% seen just once and 1.9% held by the top ten. Per germline, CDR1 MNHEY and CDR2 SMNVEV (reference sequence). This CDR3 region has 16 residues. Details on this clone: An end of the junction does not agree with germline; a read error may underlie this.

The sample was peripheral blood, taken 28 days after the second AZD1222 dose. The chain uses TRBV27 and TRBJ1-2, with a weak D call TRBD1 (6 bases). This sequence was found in an adult who received the AZD1222 COVID-19 vaccine. CDR3 sequence: CASSFSVRGAPYSYTF. The CDR3 bases are TGTGCCAGCAGTTTTTCCGTCCGGGGGGCCCCCTATAGCTACACCTTC.